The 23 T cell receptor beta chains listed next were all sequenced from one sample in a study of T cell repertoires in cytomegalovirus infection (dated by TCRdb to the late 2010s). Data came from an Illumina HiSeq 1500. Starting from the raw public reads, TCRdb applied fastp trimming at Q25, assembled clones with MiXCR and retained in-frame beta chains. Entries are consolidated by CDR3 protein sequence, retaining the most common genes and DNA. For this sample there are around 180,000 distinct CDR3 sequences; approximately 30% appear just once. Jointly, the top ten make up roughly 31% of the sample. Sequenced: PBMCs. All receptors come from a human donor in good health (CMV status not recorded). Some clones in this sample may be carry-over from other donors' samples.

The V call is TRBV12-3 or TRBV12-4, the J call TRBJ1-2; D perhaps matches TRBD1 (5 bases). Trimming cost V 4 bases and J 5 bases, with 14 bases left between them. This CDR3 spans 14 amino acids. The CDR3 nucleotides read TGTGCCAGCAGTTCCCAGGGATTCGGGTATGGCTACACCTTC. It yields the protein CASSSQGFGYGYTF.

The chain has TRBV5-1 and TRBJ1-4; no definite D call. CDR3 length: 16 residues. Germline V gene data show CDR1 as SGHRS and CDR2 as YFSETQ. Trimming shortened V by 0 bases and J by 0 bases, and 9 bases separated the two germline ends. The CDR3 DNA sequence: TGCGCCAGCAGCTTGGAGCAGGCAGCAACTAATGAAAAACTGTTTTTT. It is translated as CASSLEQAATNEKLFF.

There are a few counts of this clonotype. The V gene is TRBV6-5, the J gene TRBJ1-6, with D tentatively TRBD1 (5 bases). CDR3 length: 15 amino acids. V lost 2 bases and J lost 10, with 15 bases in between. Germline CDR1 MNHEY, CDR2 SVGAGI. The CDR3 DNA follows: TGTGCCAGCAGTTACGAGCCAGGGCAGTCGTCACCCCTCCACTTT. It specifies CASSYEPGQSSPLHF.

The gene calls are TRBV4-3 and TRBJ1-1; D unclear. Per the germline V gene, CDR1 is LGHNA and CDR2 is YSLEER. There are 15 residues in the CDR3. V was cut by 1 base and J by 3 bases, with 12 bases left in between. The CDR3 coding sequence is TGCGCCAGCAGCCAAGGTGGCAAGGAGCACACTGAAGCTTTCTTT. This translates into CASSQGGKEHTEAFF.

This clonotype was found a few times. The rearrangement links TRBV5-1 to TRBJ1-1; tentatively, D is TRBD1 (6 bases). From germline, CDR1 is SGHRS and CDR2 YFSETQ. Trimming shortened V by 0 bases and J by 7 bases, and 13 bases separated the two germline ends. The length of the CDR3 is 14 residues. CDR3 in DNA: TGCGCCAGCAGCTTGGAGACAGGTAGAAGTGAAGCTTTCTTT. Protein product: CASSLETGRSEAFF.

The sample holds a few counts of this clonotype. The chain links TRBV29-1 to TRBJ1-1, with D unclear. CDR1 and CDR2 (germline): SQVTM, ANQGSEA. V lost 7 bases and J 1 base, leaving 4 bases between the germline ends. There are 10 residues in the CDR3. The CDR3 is CSARNTEAFF. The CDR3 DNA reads TGCAGCGCCCGGAACACTGAAGCTTTCTTT.

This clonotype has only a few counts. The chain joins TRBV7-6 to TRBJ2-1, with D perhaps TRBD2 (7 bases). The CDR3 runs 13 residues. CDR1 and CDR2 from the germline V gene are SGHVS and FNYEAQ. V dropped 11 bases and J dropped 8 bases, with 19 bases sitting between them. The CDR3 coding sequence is TGTGCCGGAAAAGGGGGGGGTATCGATGAGCAGTTCTTC. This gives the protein CAGKGGGIDEQFF. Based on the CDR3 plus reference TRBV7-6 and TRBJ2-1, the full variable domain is GAGVSQSPRYKVTKRGQDVALRCDPISGHVSLYWYRQALGQGPEFLTYFNYEAQQDKSGLPNDRFSAERPEGSISTLTIQRTEQRDSAMYRCAGKGGGIDEQFFGPGTRLTVL.

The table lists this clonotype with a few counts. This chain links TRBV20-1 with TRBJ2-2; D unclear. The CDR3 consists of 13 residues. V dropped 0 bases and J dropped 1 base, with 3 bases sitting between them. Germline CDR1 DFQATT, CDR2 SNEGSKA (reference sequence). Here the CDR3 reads CSAREENTGELFF. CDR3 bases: TGCAGTGCTAGAGAGGAGAACACCGGGGAGCTGTTTTTT.

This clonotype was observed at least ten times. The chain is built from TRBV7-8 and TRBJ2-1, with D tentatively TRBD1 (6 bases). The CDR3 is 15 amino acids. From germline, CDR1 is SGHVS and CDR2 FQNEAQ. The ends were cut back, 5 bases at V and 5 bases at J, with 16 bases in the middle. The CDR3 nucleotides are TGTGCCAGCAGCCCAGGGGCCCAACTCGACAATGAGCAGTTCTTC. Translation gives CASSPGAQLDNEQFF.

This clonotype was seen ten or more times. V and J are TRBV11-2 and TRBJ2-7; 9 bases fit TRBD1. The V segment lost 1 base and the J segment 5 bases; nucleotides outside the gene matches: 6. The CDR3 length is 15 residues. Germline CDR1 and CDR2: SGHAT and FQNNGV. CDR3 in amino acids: CASSLVGQGSHEQYF. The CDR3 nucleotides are TGTGCCAGCAGCTTAGTTGGACAGGGGAGCCACGAGCAGTACTTC. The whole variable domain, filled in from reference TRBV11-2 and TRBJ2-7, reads EAGVAQSPRYKIIEKRQSVAFWCNPISGHATLYWYQQILGQGPKLLIQFQNNGVVDDSQLPKDRFSAERLKGVDSTLKIQPAKLEDSAVYLCASSLVGQGSHEQYFGPGTRLTVT.

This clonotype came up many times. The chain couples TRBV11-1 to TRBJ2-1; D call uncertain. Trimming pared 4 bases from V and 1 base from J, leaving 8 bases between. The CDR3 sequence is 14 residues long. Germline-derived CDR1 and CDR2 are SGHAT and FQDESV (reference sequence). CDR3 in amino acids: CASSSLGSYNEQFF. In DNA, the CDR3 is TGTGCCAGCAGCTCTCTAGGTTCCTACAATGAGCAGTTCTTC.

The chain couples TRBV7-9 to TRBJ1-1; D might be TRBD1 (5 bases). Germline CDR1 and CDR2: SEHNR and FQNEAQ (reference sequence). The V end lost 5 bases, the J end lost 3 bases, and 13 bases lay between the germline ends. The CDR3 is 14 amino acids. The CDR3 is CASSLGGTHTEAFF. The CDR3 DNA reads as TGTGCCAGCAGCCTAGGTGGGACCCACACTGAAGCTTTCTTT.

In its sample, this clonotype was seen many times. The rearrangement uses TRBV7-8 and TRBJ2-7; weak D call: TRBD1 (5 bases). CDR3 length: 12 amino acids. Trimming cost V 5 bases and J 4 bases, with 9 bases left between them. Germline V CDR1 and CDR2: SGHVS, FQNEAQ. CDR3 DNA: TGTGCCAGCAGCACAGGAACTTACGAGCAGTACTTC. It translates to CASSTGTYEQYF.

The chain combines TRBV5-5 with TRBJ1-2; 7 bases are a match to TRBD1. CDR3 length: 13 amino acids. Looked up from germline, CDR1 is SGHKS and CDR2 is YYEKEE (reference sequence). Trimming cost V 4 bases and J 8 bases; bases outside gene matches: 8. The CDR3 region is CASSPTGRMGYTF. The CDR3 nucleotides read TGTGCCAGCAGCCCGACAGGGCGTATGGGCTACACCTTC.

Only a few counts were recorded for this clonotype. The CDR3 sequence is CASSQTGFQNTGELFF. In DNA form, the CDR3 reads TGTGCCAGTAGTCAAACCGGGTTTCAAAACACCGGGGAGCTGTTTTTT. The chain is built from TRBV19 and TRBJ2-2; D uncertain. Germline CDR1 is LNHDA and CDR2 is SQIVND (reference sequence). This CDR3 contains 16 residues. V lost 5 bases, J lost 2 bases, and 15 bases lay in between.

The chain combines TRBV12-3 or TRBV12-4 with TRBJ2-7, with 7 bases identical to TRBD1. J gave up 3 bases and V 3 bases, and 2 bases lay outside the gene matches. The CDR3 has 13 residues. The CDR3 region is CASSFGQDYEQYF. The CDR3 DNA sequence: TGTGCCAGCAGTTTCGGACAGGACTACGAGCAGTACTTC.

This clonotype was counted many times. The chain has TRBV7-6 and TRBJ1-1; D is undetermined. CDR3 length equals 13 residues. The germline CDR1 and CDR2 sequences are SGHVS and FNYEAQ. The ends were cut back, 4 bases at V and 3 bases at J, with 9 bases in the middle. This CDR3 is CASSSLRDTEAFF. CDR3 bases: TGTGCCAGCAGCTCCTTGAGAGACACTGAAGCTTTCTTT.

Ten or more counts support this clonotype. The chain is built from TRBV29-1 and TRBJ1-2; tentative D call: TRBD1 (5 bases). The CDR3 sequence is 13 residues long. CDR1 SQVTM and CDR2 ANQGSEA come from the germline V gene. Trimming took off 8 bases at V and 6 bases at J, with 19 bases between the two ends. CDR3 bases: TGCAGCCCCTTCGAAATAGGGGAAAATGGCTACACCTTC. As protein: CSPFEIGENGYTF.

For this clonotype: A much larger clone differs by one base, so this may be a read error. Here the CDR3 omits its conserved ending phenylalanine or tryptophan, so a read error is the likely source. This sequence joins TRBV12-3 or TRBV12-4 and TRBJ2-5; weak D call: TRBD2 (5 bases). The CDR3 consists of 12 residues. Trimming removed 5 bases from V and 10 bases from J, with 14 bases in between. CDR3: CASSPPGGIQYY. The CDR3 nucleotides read TGTGCCAGCAGTCCTCCAGGAGGCATCCAGTACTAC.

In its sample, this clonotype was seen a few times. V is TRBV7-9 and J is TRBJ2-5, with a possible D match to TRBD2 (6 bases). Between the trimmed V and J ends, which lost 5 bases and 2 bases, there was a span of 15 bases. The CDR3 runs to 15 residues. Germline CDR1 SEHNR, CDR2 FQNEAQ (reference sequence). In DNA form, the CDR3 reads TGTGCCAGCAGCCGTTGGGCGGGACCACAAGAGACCCAGTACTTC. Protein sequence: CASSRWAGPQETQYF.

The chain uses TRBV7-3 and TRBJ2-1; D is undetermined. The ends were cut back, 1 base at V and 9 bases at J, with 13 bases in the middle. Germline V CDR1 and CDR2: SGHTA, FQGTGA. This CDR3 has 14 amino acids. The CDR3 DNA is TGTGCCAGCAGCTTAATAGGTCGTGTGGGTGAGCAGTTCTTC. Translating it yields CASSLIGRVGEQFF.

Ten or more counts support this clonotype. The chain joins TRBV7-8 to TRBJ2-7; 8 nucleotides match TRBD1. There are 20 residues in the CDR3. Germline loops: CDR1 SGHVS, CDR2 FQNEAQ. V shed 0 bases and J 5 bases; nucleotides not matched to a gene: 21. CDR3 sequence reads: CASSLARALDRSRTGNEQYF. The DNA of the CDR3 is TGTGCCAGCAGCTTAGCGCGGGCATTGGATCGTAGTAGGACAGGGAACGAGCAGTACTTC.

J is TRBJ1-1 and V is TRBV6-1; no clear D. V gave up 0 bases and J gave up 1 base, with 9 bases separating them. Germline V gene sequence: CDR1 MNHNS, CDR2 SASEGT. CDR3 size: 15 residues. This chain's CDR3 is CASSEARQENTEAFF. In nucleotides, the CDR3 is TGTGCCAGCAGTGAAGCGCGCCAGGAGAACACTGAAGCTTTCTTT.